Following are 4 T cell receptor beta chains from one sample sequenced in a study of shared clonotypes between healthy human individuals. Clones were read by immunoSEQ multiplex PCR, and TCRdb kept only the in-frame ones, dropping some. The table includes 2 million to 2.5 million clones, 90% to 95% detected once. Source material: naive CD4+ T cells from PBMCs. Subset here: CD45RA+ positively selected. The receptors stem from a man aged 18 to 29 in good health. Some clones in this sample may be carry-over from other donors' samples.

This chain links TRBV4-2 with TRBJ1-5, with 7 nucleotides matching TRBD1. The V segment lost 0 bases and the J segment 4 bases; nucleotides outside the gene matches: 9. Looked up from germline, CDR1 is LGHNA and CDR2 is YNFKEQ. The CDR3 runs 17 residues. For the CDR3, the DNA is TGTGCCAGCAGCCAAGATAGGGGGCGGTCGGGTAATCAGCCCCAGCATTTT. Encoded protein: CASSQDRGRSGNQPQHF.

The rearrangement joins TRBV7-2 to TRBJ1-2; the D is unclear. This CDR3 is 14 amino acids long. Per the germline V gene, CDR1 is SGHTA and CDR2 is FQGNSA. The ends were cut back, 2 bases at V and 3 bases at J, with 10 bases in the middle. The CDR3 DNA follows: TGTGCCAGCAGCTTAAGCCGGGGTGACTATGGCTACACCTTC. The encoded protein is CASSLSRGDYGYTF.

The V gene is TRBV28, the J gene TRBJ2-5; the match to TRBD2 covers 15 bases. This CDR3 spans 15 amino acids. Germline-derived CDR1 and CDR2 are MDHEN and SYDVKM. The trim removed 8 bases at V and 4 bases at J, leaving 5 bases unmatched. CDR3 bases: TGTGCCAGCGGACTAGCGGGAGGGCCGGGAGAGACCCAGTACTTC. Its translation is CASGLAGGPGETQYF. The variable domain in full, with the rest retrieved from reference TRBV28 and TRBJ2-5, is DVKVTQSSRYLVKRTGEKVFLECVQDMDHENMFWYRQDPGLGLRLIYFSYDVKMKEKGDIPEGYSVSREKKERFSLILESASTNQTSMYLCASGLAGGPGETQYFGPGTRLLVL.

About this clone itself: This CDR3 is also generated by other DNA sequences in the sample. V and J are TRBV4-1 and TRBJ2-7; 12 bases fit TRBD2. With 2 bases clipped from V and 2 bases from J, the junction kept 1 base outside the gene matches. Germline assignment: CDR1 MGHRA and CDR2 YSYEKL. CDR3 size: 15 residues. This CDR3 is CASSQLAGGPYEQYF. The CDR3 region has the DNA TGCGCCAGCAGCCAACTAGCGGGAGGGCCCTACGAGCAGTACTTC.